The clone carrying this T cell receptor (beta chain) was observed many times. Its antigen is as yet unknown. The CDR3 runs to 15 residues. The ends lost 0 bases at V and 5 bases at J; junction bases unmatched: 4. The germline V gene encodes CDR1 SEHNR and CDR2 FQNEAQ (reference sequence). The data originate from a study of T-cell reconstitution after alpha-beta-depleted transplantation in children. Overall study findings and caveats: After one year, T-cell counts and TCRbeta diversity mostly came from new T cells. Some patients' high day-60 TCRbeta diversity was traced to surviving recipient T cells and thymic progenitors. Reports say that about two months after transplant, the alpha-beta T cells came out of several hundred graft clones that had expanded.

It was with unique molecular identifiers that the TCRbeta library was prepared. From the PCR reads, TCRdb called clonotypes with MiXCR, one entry per CDR3 protein. The sample consists of 670,000 or so distinct CDR3 sequences, less than 15% of them appearing once. The sequence came from a girl under 10 years old with congenital amegakaryocytic thrombocytopenia, due to receive a stem cell transplant. The sequences come from PBMCs, collected before TCRalphabeta/CD19-depleted stem cell transplant. The chain uses TRBV7-9 and TRBJ2-5, with TRBD1 matching over 9 bases. CDR3 sequence: CASSLAWTGVETQYF. Written as DNA, the CDR3 is TGTGCCAGCAGCTTAGCATGGACAGGGGTTGAGACCCAGTACTTC. The whole variable domain, filled in from reference TRBV7-9 and TRBJ2-5, reads DTGVSQNPRHKITKRGQNVTFRCDPISEHNRLYWYRQTLGQGPEFLTYFQNEAQLEKSRLLSDRFSAERPKGSFSTLEIQRTEQGDSAMYLCASSLAWTGVETQYFGPGTRLLVL.